The 12 T cell receptor beta chains reported below all come from one sample, sequenced in a study of breast tumors, draining lymph nodes, adjacent tissues. Axillary draining lymph nodes of breast cancer patients supplied the node samples. One entry per CDR3 protein results from TCRdb running MiXCR on the multiplex PCR reads. The sample includes approximately 210,000 distinct CDR3 sequences, around 32% seen only once; the top ten take 1.4%. Sequencing used axillary lymph node tissue. The receptors were sampled from a female donor with breast cancer. Some clones in this sample may be carry-over from other donors' samples.

V is TRBV19 and J is TRBJ1-5; TRBD1 is a possible D gene (5 bases). This CDR3 is 17 amino acids long. From germline, CDR1 is LNHDA and CDR2 SQIVND (reference sequence). V lost 3 bases and J lost 6, with 21 bases in between. CDR3 nucleotide sequence: TGTGCCAGTAGTATGAGGCGGGGCGGCAGGGAGGGTCAGCCCCAGCATTTT. As protein: CASSMRRGGREGQPQHF.

This chain joins TRBV30 and TRBJ1-3; D unresolved. CDR1 is GTSNPN, CDR2 SVGIG, per germline (reference sequence). The CDR3 is 15 residues long. V was cut by 8 bases and J by 0 bases, with 17 bases left in between. The CDR3 coding sequence is TGTGCCCGGGGTGGAGGTTTCAGCTCTGGAAACACCATATATTTT. It codes for CARGGGFSSGNTIYF. The full variable domain, with the rest looked up from reference TRBV30 and TRBJ1-3, is SQTIHQWPATLVQPVGSPLSLECTVEGTSNPNLYWYRQAAGRGLQLLFYSVGIGQISSEVPQNLSASRPQDRQFILSSKKLLLSDSGFYLCARGGGFSSGNTIYFGEGSWLTVV.

This clonotype appeared a few times. The chain recombines TRBV5-4 with TRBJ2-3; a possible D gene is TRBD2 (6 bases). Germline V lookup: CDR1 SGHNT, CDR2 YYREEE (reference sequence). This CDR3 is 16 amino acids long. Trimming left V 4 bases short and J 3 bases short, with 18 bases between. The CDR3 nucleotides are TGTGCCAGCAGCGGCAGCACAGCGGGCGAAACAGATACGCAGTATTTT. As protein: CASSGSTAGETDTQYF.

This clonotype was observed a few times. The V and J genes are TRBV4-2 and TRBJ2-3; TRBD2 agrees at 14 bases. Trimming took 4 bases from V and 6 from J; bases not matched to a gene: 6. Germline loops: CDR1 LGHNA, CDR2 YNFKEQ. CDR3 length: 16 amino acids. CDR3 nucleotides: TGTGCCAGCAGCCCCGGGACTAGCGGGAGAGGGGATACGCAGTATTTT. Its protein is CASSPGTSGRGDTQYF.

Only one count was recorded for this clonotype. V and J are TRBV20-1 and TRBJ1-6; a weak D match, TRBD1 (6 bases). There are 16 residues in the CDR3. The germline CDR1 and CDR2 sequences are DFQATT and SNEGSKA (reference sequence). V lost 5 bases and J lost 10, with 24 bases in between. In DNA form, the CDR3 reads TGCAGTGCTCATGGAGGAGGTGCAGGGGTCTTCTCACCCCTCCACTTT. It translates to CSAHGGGAGVFSPLHF.

This clonotype was picked up many times. CDR3 sequence (DNA): TGTGCCAGCAGTTTAGGACAGGGGGCTGGGGCCAACGTCCTGACTTTC. Translated: CASSLGQGAGANVLTF. The chain joins TRBV12-3 or TRBV12-4 to TRBJ2-6; 9 positions agree with TRBD1. Trimming took 1 base from V and 2 from J; bases not matched to a gene: 0. The CDR3 totals 16 residues.

V usage is TRBV20-1 and J usage is TRBJ1-5; D gene uncertain. V was clipped by 3 bases and J by 11 bases, with 11 bases between them. Germline V CDR1 and CDR2: DFQATT, SNEGSKA (reference sequence). The CDR3 length is 11 residues. The chain's CDR3 is CSARQQETQHF. DNA of the CDR3: TGCAGTGCTAGGCAACAAGAGACCCAGCATTTT.

About this clonotype itself: A much bigger clone sits one base away, suggesting this may be a read error. The DNA is omitted, as the CDR3 cannot be located on it reliably, and the CDR3 follows TCRdb's listing. The chain joins TRBV9 to TRBJ2-7; the table names TRBD1, a call not compared with the DNA. Germline V gives CDR1 SGDLS, CDR2 YYNGEE. The CDR3 contains 14 residues when both ends are counted. The CDR3 loop reads CASSVGQGTYEQSF.

This clonotype appeared many times. V gene TRBV7-2 combines with J gene TRBJ2-7, with D maybe TRBD1 (6 bases). Trimming stripped 8 bases from V and 5 bases from J, with 16 bases between. The CDR3 loop spans 13 amino acids. The germline V gene encodes CDR1 SGHTA and CDR2 FQGNSA. For the CDR3, the DNA is TGTGCCAGCGGGAAGGACAGTTCCCACGAGCAGTACTTC. This encodes CASGKDSSHEQYF.

This clonotype has at least ten counts. The rearrangement uses TRBV7-2 and TRBJ2-1; no clear D. There are 15 residues in the CDR3. V was trimmed by 2 bases and J by 6 bases, leaving 14 bases between them. Germline V gene sequence: CDR1 SGHTA, CDR2 FQGNSA. The CDR3 protein is CASSLSVTGLNEQFF. The CDR3 nucleotides read TGTGCCAGCAGCTTATCAGTTACGGGCCTCAATGAGCAGTTCTTC. The full variable domain, its missing parts supplied by reference TRBV7-2 and TRBJ2-1, is GAGVSQSPSNKVTEKGKDVELRCDPISGHTALYWYRQSLGQGLEFLIYFQGNSAPDKSGLPSDRFSAERTGGSVSTLTIQRTQQEDSAVYLCASSLSVTGLNEQFFGPGTRLTVL.

This chain uses TRBV29-1 with TRBJ2-2; 8 positions agree with TRBD1. The CDR3 is 13 amino acids. V lost 4 bases, J lost 6 bases, and 4 bases stayed unmatched. CDR1 and CDR2 from the germline V gene are SQVTM and ANQGSEA. DNA for the CDR3: TGCAGCGTTGTGGCGGGACAGGCCGGGGAGCTGTTTTTT. Its protein is CSVVAGQAGELFF.

The table lists this clonotype with a few counts. A much bigger clone sits one base away, suggesting this may be a read error. The chain links TRBV5-5 to TRBJ1-2, with TRBD1 matching 7 bases. CDR3 size: 17 residues. After removal of 5 bases from V and 7 bases from J, the junction contained 20 bases not matched to a gene. The germline V gene has CDR1 SGHKS and CDR2 YYEKEE (reference sequence). CDR3 in amino acids: CASRRNPARGSGGGYTF. CDR3 nucleotides: TGTGCCAGCAGGCGAAATCCAGCCAGGGGGTCGGGCGGTGGCTACACCTTC.